This T cell receptor (beta chain) derives from a study of blood T cell repertoires in COVID-19. At the level of the study: Acute and convalescent COVID-19 samples came from the United States, Italy and Spain. Nucleic acid was either cDNA or gDNA, and it came from T cells, B-cell-depleted T cells, or PBMCs.

Assay: immunoSEQ multiplex PCR; the TCRdb copy retains only in-frame clones and omits some. The profile shows about 310,000 clones, 90% of them singletons. Germline assignment: CDR1 LNHDA and CDR2 SQIVND (reference sequence). Unmatched junction bases numbered 12, after V lost 6 bases and J lost 8 bases. This CDR3 comprises 15 residues. A Seattle source enrolled patients during active infection and followed them longitudinally. Sequencing was carried out using peripheral blood. The chain links TRBV19 to TRBJ2-1, with 8 bases lining up with TRBD2. The source of this sequence is a woman between 35 and 50 years old with COVID-19, enrolled during active disease. CDR3 residues: CASRTPGGRSHEQFF. The CDR3 nucleotides are TGTGCCAGTAGGACCCCTGGCGGGAGGTCCCATGAGCAGTTCTTC.